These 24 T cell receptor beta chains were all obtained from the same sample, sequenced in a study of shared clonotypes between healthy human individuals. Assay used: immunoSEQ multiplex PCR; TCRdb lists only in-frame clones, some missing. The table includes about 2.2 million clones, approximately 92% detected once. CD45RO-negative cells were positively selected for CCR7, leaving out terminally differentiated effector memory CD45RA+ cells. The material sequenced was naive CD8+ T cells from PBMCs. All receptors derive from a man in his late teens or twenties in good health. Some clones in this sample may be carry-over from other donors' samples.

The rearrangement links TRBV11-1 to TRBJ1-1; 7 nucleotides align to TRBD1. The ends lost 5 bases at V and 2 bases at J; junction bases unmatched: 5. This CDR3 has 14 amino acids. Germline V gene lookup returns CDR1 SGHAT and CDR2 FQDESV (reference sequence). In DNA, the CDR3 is TGTGCCAGCAGCCTAGGGACAGATAACACTGAAGCTTTCTTT. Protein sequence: CASSLGTDNTEAFF.

The CDR3 protein is CASDPTGTSGPNEQFF. The CDR3 DNA follows: TGCGCCAGCGACCCTACCGGGACTAGCGGGCCTAATGAGCAGTTCTTC. The rearrangement uses TRBV4-3 and TRBJ2-1, with TRBD2 identical over 12 bases. Germline trimming cut 8 bases from V and 7 bases from J; bases unmatched to any gene: 12. Germline V gene data show CDR1 as LGHNA and CDR2 as YSLEER. The CDR3 consists of 16 residues.

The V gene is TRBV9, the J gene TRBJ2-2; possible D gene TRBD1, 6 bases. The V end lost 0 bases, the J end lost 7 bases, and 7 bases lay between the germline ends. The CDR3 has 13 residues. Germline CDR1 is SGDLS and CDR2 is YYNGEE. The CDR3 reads CASSVAGDGELFF. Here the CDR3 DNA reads TGTGCCAGCAGCGTAGCAGGGGACGGGGAGCTGTTTTTT. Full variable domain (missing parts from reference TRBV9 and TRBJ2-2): DSGVTQTPKHLITATGQRVTLRCSPRSGDLSVYWYQQSLDQGLQFLIQYYNGEERAKGNILERFSAQQFPDLHSELNLSSLELGDSALYFCASSVAGDGELFFGEGSRLTVL.

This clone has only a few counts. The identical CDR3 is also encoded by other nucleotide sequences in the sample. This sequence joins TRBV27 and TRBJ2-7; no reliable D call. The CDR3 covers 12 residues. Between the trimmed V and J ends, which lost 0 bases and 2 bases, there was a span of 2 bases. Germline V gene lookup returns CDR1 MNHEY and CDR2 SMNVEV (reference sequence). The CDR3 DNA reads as TGTGCCAGCAGTTTATCCCCCTACGAGCAGTACTTC. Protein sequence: CASSLSPYEQYF.

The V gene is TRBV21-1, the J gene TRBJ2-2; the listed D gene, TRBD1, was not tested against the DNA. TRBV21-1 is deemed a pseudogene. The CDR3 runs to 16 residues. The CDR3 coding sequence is TGTGCCAGCAGTCCGAGGGGGCAGAGGAGCACCGGGGAGCTGTTTTTT. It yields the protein CASSPRGQRSTGELFF.

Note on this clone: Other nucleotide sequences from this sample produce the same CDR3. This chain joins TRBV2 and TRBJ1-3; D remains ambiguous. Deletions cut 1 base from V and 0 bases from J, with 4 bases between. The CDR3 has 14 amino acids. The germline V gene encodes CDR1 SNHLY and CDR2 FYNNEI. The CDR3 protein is CASSEGYSGNTIYF. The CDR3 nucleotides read TGTGCCAGCAGTGAAGGCTACTCTGGAAACACCATATATTTT.

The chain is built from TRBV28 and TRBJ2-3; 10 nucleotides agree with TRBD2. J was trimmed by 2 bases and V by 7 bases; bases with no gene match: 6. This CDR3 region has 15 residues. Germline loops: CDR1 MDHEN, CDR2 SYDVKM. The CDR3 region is CASTRTSGYTDTQYF. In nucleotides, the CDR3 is TGTGCCAGCACACGGACTAGCGGCTACACAGATACGCAGTATTTT.

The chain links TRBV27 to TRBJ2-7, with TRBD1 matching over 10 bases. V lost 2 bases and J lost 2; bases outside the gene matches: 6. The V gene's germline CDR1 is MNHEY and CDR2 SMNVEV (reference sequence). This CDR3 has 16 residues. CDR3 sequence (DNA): TGTGCCAGCAGTTTAGGGATCGGGACAGGGGCCTACGAGCAGTACTTC. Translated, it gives CASSLGIGTGAYEQYF.

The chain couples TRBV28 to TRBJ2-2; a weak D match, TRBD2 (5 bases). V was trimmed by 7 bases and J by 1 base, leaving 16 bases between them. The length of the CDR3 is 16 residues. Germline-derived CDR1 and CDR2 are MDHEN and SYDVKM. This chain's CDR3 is CASTSLRRGNTGELFF. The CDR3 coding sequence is TGTGCCAGCACATCCCTCCGTCGGGGGAACACCGGGGAGCTGTTTTTT.

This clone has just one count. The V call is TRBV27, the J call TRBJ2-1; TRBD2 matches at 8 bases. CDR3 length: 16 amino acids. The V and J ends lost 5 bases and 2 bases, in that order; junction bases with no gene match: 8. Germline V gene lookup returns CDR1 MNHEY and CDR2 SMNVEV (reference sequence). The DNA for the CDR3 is TGTGCCAGCAGTCCCCCTGAGCGGGGGACCTACAATGAGCAGTTCTTC. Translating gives CASSPPERGTYNEQFF.

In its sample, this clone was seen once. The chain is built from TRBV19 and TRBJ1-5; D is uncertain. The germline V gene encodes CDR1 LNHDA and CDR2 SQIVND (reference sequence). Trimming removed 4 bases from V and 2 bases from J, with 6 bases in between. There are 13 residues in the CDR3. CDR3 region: CASSSAGNQPQHF. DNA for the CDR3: TGTGCCAGTAGTAGTGCGGGCAATCAGCCCCAGCATTTT.

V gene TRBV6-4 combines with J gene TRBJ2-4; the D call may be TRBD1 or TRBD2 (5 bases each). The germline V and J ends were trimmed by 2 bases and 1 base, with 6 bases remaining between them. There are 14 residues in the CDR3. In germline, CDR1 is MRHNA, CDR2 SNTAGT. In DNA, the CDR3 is TGTGCCAGCAGTGACGAGGGGGCCAAAAACATTCAGTACTTC. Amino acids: CASSDEGAKNIQYF.

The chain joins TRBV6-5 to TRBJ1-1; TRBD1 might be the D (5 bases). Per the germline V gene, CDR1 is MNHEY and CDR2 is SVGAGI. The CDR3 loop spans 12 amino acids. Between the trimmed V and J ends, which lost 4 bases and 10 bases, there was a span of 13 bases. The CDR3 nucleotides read TGTGCCAGCAGTTGGGGCAGTGGGGGAGCTTTCTTT. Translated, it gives CASSWGSGGAFF.

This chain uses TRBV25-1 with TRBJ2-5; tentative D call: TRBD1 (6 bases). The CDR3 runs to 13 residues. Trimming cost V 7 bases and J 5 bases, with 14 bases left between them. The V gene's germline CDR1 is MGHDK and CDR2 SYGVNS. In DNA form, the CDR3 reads TGTGCCAGCAATACAGGGTTGCGGGAGACCCAGTACTTC. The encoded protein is CASNTGLRETQYF.

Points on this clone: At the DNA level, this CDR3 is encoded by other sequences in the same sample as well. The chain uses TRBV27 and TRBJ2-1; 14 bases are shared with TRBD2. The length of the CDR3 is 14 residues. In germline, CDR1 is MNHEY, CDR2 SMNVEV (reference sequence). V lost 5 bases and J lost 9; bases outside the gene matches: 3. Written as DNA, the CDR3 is TGTGCCAGCAGTCCGGGACTAGCGGGAGTTGAGCAGTTCTTC. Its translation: CASSPGLAGVEQFF.

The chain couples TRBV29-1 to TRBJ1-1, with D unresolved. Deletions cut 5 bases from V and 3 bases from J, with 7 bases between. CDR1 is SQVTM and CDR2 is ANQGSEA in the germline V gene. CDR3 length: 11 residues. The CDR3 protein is CSVRVDTEAFF. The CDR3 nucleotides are TGCAGCGTTAGGGTGGACACTGAAGCTTTCTTT. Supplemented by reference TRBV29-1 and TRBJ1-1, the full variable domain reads SAVISQKPSRDICQRGTSLTIQCQVDSQVTMMFWYRQQPGQSLTLIATANQGSEATYESGFVIDKFPISRPNLTFSTLTVSNMSPEDSSIYLCSVRVDTEAFFGQGTRLTVV.

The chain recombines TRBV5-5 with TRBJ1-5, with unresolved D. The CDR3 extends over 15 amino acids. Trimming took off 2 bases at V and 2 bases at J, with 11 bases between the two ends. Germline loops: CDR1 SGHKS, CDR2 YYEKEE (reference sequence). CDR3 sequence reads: CASSFGSTGNQPQHF. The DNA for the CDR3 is TGTGCCAGCAGCTTCGGTTCAACGGGCAATCAGCCCCAGCATTTT.

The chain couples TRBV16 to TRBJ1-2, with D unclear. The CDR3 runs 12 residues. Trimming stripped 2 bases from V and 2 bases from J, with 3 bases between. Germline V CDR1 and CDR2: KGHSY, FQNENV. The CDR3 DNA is TGTGCCAGCAGCCAAACGAACTATGGCTACACCTTC. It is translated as CASSQTNYGYTF.

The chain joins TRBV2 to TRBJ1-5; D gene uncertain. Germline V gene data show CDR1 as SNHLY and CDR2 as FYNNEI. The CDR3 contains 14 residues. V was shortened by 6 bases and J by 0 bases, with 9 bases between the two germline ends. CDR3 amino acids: CASRGRNSNQPQHF. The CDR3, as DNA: TGTGCCAGCAGAGGACGGAATAGCAATCAGCCCCAGCATTTT.

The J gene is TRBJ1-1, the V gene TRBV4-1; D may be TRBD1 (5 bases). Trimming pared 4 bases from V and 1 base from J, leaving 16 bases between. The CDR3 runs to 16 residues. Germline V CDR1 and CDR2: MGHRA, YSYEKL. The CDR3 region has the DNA TGCGCCAGCAGCCCCCGAGCCGCTCAGGGGAACACTGAAGCTTTCTTT. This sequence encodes CASSPRAAQGNTEAFF.

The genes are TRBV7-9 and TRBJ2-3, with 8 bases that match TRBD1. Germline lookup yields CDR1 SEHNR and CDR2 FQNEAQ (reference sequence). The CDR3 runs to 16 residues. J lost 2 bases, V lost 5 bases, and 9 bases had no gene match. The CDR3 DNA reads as TGTGCCAGCAGCCCTCGGACAGGGACGCCCACAGATACGCAGTATTTT. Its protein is CASSPRTGTPTDTQYF.

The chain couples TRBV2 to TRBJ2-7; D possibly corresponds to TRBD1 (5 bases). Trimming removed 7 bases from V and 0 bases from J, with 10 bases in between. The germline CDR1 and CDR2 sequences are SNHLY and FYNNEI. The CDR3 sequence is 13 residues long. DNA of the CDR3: TGTGCCAGCAATGGGGCAGTCTCCTACGAGCAGTACTTC. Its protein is CASNGAVSYEQYF.

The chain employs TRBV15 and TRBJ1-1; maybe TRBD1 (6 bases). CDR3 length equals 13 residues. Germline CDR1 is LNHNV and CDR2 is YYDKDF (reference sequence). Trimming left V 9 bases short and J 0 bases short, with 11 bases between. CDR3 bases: TGTGCCACGCAGGACAGTCTGAACACTGAAGCTTTCTTT. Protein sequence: CATQDSLNTEAFF.

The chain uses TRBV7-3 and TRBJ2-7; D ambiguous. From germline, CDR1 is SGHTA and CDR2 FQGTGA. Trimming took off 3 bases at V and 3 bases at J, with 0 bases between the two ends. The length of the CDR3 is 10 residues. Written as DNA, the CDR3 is TGTGCCAGCAGCTTCTACGAGCAGTACTTC. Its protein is CASSFYEQYF.